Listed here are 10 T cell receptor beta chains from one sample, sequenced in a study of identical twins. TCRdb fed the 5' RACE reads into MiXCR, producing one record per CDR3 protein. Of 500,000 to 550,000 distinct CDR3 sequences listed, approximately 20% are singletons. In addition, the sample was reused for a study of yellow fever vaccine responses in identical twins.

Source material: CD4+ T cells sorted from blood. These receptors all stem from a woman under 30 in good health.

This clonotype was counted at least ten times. The CDR3 loop reads CASSDRALQPQHF. Written as DNA, the CDR3 is TGTGCCAGCAGCGACAGGGCGCTTCAGCCCCAGCATTTT. J is TRBJ1-5 and V is TRBV6-1; the match to TRBD1 covers 7 bases. This CDR3 spans 13 amino acids. CDR1 and CDR2 from the germline V gene are MNHNS and SASEGT. J lost 6 bases, V lost 6 bases, and 5 bases had no gene match.

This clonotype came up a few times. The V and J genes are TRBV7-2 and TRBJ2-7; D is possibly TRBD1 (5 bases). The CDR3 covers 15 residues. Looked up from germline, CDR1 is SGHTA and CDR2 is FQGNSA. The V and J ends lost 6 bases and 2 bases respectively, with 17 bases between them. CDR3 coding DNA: TGTGCCAGCAGTCTAGTGGTTGCAGGGACCTACGAGCAGTACTTC. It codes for CASSLVVAGTYEQYF.

The CDR3 DNA reads TGTGCCAGCAGCAAAGGACAGTCAGATACGCAGTATTTT. This encodes CASSKGQSDTQYF. This chain links TRBV7-9 with TRBJ2-3; possible D gene TRBD1, 6 bases. V lost 5 bases to trimming and J lost 4 bases, with 10 bases between them. The V gene's germline CDR1 is SEHNR and CDR2 FQNEAQ (reference sequence). This CDR3 is 13 amino acids long.

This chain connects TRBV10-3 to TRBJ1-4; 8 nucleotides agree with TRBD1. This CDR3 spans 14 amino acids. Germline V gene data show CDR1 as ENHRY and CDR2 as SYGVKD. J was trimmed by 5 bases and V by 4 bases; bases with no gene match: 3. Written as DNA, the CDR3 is TGTGCCATCAGTGGGACAGGGCGGAATGAAAAACTGTTTTTT. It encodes CAISGTGRNEKLFF.

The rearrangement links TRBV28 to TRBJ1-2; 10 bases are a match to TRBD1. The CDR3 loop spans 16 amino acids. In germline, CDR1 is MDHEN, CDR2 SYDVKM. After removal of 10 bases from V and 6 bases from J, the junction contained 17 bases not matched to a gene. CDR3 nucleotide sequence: TGTGCCACCCAGGCCGGCAGGGACAGGGGCCTCAATGGCTACACCTTC. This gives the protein CATQAGRDRGLNGYTF.

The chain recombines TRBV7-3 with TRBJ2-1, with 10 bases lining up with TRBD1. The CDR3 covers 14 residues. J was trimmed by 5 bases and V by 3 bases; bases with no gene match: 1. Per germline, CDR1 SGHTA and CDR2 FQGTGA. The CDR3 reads CASSFGQGDNEQFF. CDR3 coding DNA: TGTGCCAGCAGCTTTGGACAGGGGGACAATGAGCAGTTCTTC.

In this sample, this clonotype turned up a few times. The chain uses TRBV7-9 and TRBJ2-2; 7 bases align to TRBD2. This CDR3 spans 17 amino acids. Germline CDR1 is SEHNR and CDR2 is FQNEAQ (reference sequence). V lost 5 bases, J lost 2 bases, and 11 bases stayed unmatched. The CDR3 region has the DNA TGTGCCAGCAGCCCCCGTTCAAGCGGGACCAACACCGGGGAGCTGTTTTTT. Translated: CASSPRSSGTNTGELFF.

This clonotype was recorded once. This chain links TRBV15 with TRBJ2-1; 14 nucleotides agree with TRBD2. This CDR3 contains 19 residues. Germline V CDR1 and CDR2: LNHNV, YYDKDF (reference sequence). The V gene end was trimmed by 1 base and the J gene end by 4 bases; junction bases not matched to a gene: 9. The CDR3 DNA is TGTGCCACCAGCAGAGGTCCCGGGACTAGCGGGGGTTTTTACAATGAGCAGTTCTTC. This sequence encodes CATSRGPGTSGGFYNEQFF. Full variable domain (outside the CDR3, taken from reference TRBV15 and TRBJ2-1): DAMVIQNPRYQVTQFGKPVTLSCSQTLNHNVMYWYQQKSSQAPKLLFHYYDKDFNNEADTPDNFQSRRPNTSFCFLDIRSPGLGDTAMYLCATSRGPGTSGGFYNEQFFGPGTRLTVL.

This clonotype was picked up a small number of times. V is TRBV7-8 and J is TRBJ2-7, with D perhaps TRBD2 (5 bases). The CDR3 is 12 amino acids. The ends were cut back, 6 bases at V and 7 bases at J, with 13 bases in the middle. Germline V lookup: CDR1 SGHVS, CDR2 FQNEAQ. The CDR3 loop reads CASSSDSGEQYV. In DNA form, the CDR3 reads TGTGCCAGCAGTTCGGACTCGGGAGAGCAGTACGTC.

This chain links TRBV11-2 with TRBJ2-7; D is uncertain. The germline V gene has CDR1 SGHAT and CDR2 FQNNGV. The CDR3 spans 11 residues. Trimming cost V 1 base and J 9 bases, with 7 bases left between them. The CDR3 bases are TGTGCCAGCAGCTTAGGTCGGGTGCAGTACTTC. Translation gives CASSLGRVQYF.